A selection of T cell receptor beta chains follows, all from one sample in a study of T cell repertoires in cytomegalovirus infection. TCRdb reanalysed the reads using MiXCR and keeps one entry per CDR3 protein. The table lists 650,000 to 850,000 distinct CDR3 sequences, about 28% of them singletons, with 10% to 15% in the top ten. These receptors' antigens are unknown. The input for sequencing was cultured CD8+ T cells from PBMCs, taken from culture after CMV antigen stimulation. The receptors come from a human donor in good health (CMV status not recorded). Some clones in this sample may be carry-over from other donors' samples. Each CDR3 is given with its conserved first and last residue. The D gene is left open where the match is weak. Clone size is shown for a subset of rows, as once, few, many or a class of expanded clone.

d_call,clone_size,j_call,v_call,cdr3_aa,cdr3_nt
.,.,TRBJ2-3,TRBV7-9,CASSPPEGGATDTQYF,TGTGCCAGCAGCCCCCCGGAAGGGGGGGCAACGGATACGCAGTATTTT
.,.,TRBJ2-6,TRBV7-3,CASSSPTGPSGANVLTF,TGTGCCAGCAGCTCACCGACGGGCCCCTCTGGGGCCAACGTCCTGACTTTC
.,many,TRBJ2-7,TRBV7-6,CASSRSKPPYEQYF,TGTGCCAGCAGCAGGAGTAAACCCCCCTACGAGCAGTACTTC
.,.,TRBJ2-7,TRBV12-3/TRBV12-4,CASSPSGLIYEQYF,TGTGCCAGCAGCCCGAGCGGACTGATCTACGAGCAGTACTTC
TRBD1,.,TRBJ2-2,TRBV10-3,CATATGWTGELFF,TGTGCCACCGCGACAGGGTGGACCGGGGAGCTGTTTTTT
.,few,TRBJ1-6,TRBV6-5,CASSYRTAGSPLHF,TGTGCCAGCAGTTACCGGACAGCGGGTTCACCCCTCCACTTT
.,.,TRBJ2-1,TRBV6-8,CASSRHGVNNEQFF,TGTGCCAGCAGTCGCCATGGGGTCAACAATGAGCAGTTCTTC
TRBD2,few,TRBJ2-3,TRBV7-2,CASSLAWSGGITDTQYF,TGTGCCAGCAGCTTAGCGTGGAGCGGGGGGATCACAGATACGCAGTATTTT
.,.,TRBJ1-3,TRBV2,CASSETAPAGNTIYF,TGTGCCAGCAGTGAAACGGCCCCCGCTGGAAACACCATATATTTT
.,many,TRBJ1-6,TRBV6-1,CASSPGQWALHF,TGTGCCAGCAGCCCTGGACAGTGGGCCCTCCACTTT
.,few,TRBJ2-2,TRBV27,CASTLRSTGELFF,TGTGCCAGCACCCTAAGGAGCACCGGGGAGCTGTTTTTT
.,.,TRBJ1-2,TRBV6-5,CASSLSGTNGYTF,TGTGCCAGCAGTTTGTCCGGGACAAATGGCTACACCTTC
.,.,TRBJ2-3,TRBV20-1,CSAPDPRDTQYF,TGCAGTGCGCCGGACCCTCGGGATACGCAGTATTTT
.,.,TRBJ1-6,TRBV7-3,CASSLTGLHNSPLHF,TGTGCCAGCAGCTTAACCGGACTACATAATTCACCCCTCCACTTT
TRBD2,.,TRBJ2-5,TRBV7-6,CASSSVAGGPGETQYF,TGTGCCAGCAGCTCGGTGGCGGGGGGGCCGGGGGAGACCCAGTACTTC
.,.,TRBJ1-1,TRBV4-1,CASSQDAKVAEAFF,TGCGCCAGCAGCCAAGATGCTAAGGTGGCTGAAGCTTTCTTT
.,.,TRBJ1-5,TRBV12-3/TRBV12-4,CASSLGWKGERQPQHF,TGTGCCAGCAGTTTAGGTTGGAAGGGGGAACGGCAGCCCCAGCATTTT
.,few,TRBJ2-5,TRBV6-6,CASSYRPDQETQYF,TGTGCCAGCAGTTACCGGCCCGACCAAGAGACCCAGTACTTC
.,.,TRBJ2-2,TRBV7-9,CASSLKVGELFF,TGTGCCAGCAGCTTAAAGGTTGGGGAGCTGTTTTTT
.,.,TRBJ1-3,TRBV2,CASSEARGPRAGNTIYF,TGTGCCAGCAGTGAAGCTCGAGGTCCCAGGGCTGGAAACACCATATATTTT
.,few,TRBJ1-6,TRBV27,CASSRRSYNSPLHF,TGTGCCAGCAGTAGGCGCTCCTATAATTCACCCCTCCACTTT
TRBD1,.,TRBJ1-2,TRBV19,CAIETGPPDYGYTF,TGTGCCATAGAGACAGGGCCACCCGACTATGGCTACACCTTC
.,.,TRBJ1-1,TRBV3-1,CASSQVTGLDTEAFF,TGTGCCAGCAGCCAAGTCACGGGGCTAGACACTGAAGCTTTCTTT